A single sample gave rise to the 25 T cell receptor beta chains below, sequenced in a study of shared clonotypes between healthy human individuals. Some clones are missing from TCRdb's copy, which holds only in-frame ones; the method was immunoSEQ multiplex PCR. The top ten hold 0.37% of the sample, which has 2 million to 2.5 million clones, 85% to 95% seen once. The sample consisted of naive CD4+ T cells from PBMCs. Subset described: CD45RA+ positively selected. The receptors were gathered from a man aged 18 to 30 in good health. Some clones in this sample may be carry-over from other donors' samples.

V and J are TRBV4-2 and TRBJ2-1; TRBD1 agrees at 7 bases. The trim removed 4 bases at V and 8 bases at J, leaving 14 bases unmatched. Germline CDR1 is LGHNA and CDR2 is YNFKEQ. This CDR3 comprises 16 residues. The CDR3 nucleotides read TGTGCCAGCAGCCCTATACAGGGGAGTCGTGTCGATGAGCAGTTCTTC. It yields the protein CASSPIQGSRVDEQFF.

This clone has just a few counts. The chain employs TRBV2 and TRBJ2-7; D uncertain. Germline values: CDR1 SNHLY, CDR2 FYNNEI. This CDR3 contains 14 residues. Trimming removed 7 bases at V and 2 bases at J, with 15 bases between. The CDR3 sequence is CASNERYGPYEQYF. DNA for the CDR3: TGTGCCAGCAACGAACGCTACGGACCCTACGAGCAGTACTTC.

About this clone: The sample carries other DNA sequences with the same CDR3. The V gene is TRBV18, the J gene TRBJ1-5; D is unclear. The CDR3 runs to 13 residues. The V end lost 3 bases, the J end lost 3 bases, and 6 bases lay between the germline ends. CDR1 is KGHSH and CDR2 is LQKENI in the germline V gene. CDR3 coding DNA: TGTGCCAGCTCACCCCCTAACAATCAGCCCCAGCATTTT. Protein: CASSPPNNQPQHF.

The CDR3 region has the DNA TGTGCCAGCAGGCCAGGGGGCCGCGACGAGCAGTACTTC. The encoded protein is CASRPGGRDEQYF. The chain carries TRBV6-5 and TRBJ2-7, with TRBD1 matching 8 bases. V gave up 6 bases and J gave up 5 bases; unmatched junction bases: 6. There are 13 residues in the CDR3. From germline, CDR1 is MNHEY and CDR2 SVGAGI.

This clone was seen a few times. The CDR3 coding sequence is TGTGCCAGCAGCGCATCTATACGGGAAAAACTGTTTTTT. This sequence encodes CASSASIREKLFF. V usage is TRBV7-2 and J usage is TRBJ1-4; D gene unclear. There are 13 residues in the CDR3. CDR1 is SGHTA, CDR2 FQGNSA, per germline. Trimming shortened V by 5 bases and J by 8 bases, and 12 bases separated the two germline ends.

The genes are TRBV6-1 and TRBJ2-5, with a weak D call TRBD1 (6 bases). The ends were cut back, 0 bases at V and 5 bases at J, with 10 bases in the middle. The CDR3 length is 14 residues. The V gene's germline CDR1 is MNHNS and CDR2 SASEGT. The CDR3 spells CASSEAWQGETQYF. The DNA for the CDR3 is TGTGCCAGCAGTGAAGCGTGGCAGGGGGAGACCCAGTACTTC.

The chain links TRBV28 to TRBJ2-5; TRBD2 agrees at 12 bases. V lost 3 bases, J lost 5 bases, and 7 bases stayed unmatched. The CDR3 has 16 amino acids. Germline-derived CDR1 and CDR2 are MDHEN and SYDVKM. The CDR3 bases are TGTGCCAGCAGTTTTAGAGGACTAGCGGGATGGGAGACCCAGTACTTC. It yields the protein CASSFRGLAGWETQYF.

V gene TRBV6-5 combines with J gene TRBJ1-1, with D tentatively TRBD1 (5 bases). V was clipped by 6 bases and J by 0 bases, with 14 bases between them. CDR3 length equals 15 residues. Germline CDR1 is MNHEY and CDR2 is SVGAGI. The CDR3 bases are TGTGCCAGCAGCCCCGGAGGGGCCATGAACACTGAAGCTTTCTTT. Translated, it gives CASSPGGAMNTEAFF.

In regard to this clone: The same CDR3 arises from other DNA sequences in this sample as well. CDR3 sequence reads: CASSFRESYEQYF. The CDR3 DNA reads TGCGCCAGCAGCTTCCGGGAGAGCTACGAGCAGTACTTC. V gene TRBV5-1 combines with J gene TRBJ2-7, with D possibly matching TRBD2 (6 bases). CDR1 is SGHRS, CDR2 YFSETQ, per germline. The CDR3 is 13 residues long. The V gene lost 2 bases and the J gene lost 3 bases, with 9 bases spanning the gap.

V and J are TRBV6-6 and TRBJ2-1; the match to TRBD2 covers 8 bases. This CDR3 spans 15 amino acids. Per the germline V gene, CDR1 is MNHNY and CDR2 is SVGAGI (reference sequence). V was pared by 2 bases and J by 6 bases, with 6 bases of the junction left unmatched. CDR3 DNA: TGTGCCAGCAGTTACCGGTCCCTAGCGGGCAATGAGCAGTTCTTC. This gives the protein CASSYRSLAGNEQFF.

This rearrangement joins TRBV29-1 to TRBJ2-3; 8 bases are a match to TRBD2. CDR1 and CDR2 from the germline V gene are SQVTM and ANQGSEA. The CDR3 is made up of 14 amino acids. V shed 3 bases and J 0 bases; nucleotides not matched to a gene: 2. DNA for the CDR3: TGCAGCGTTGAGTCTAGCGGGAGCACAGATACGCAGTATTTT. It codes for CSVESSGSTDTQYF.

This rearrangement joins TRBV29-1 to TRBJ2-7; D not certain. The CDR3 contains 13 residues. The V end was cut by 4 bases, the J end by 1 base, with 11 bases between. Per the germline V gene, CDR1 is SQVTM and CDR2 is ANQGSEA. The CDR3 here is CSVALALSYEQYF. CDR3 nucleotides: TGCAGCGTTGCCCTGGCGCTTTCCTACGAGCAGTACTTC.

This chain links TRBV5-1 with TRBJ1-2, with 8 bases lining up with TRBD1. Germline lookup yields CDR1 SGHRS and CDR2 YFSETQ. Losses at the gene ends were 1 base for V and 4 bases for J; bases not matched to a gene: 3. This CDR3 region has 14 residues. Here the CDR3 reads CASSLYQGAYGYTF. The CDR3 region has the DNA TGCGCCAGCAGCTTGTATCAGGGGGCCTATGGCTACACCTTC.

This rearrangement joins TRBV6-5 to TRBJ1-3, with D uncertain. The CDR3 runs to 16 residues. In germline, CDR1 is MNHEY, CDR2 SVGAGI. V was trimmed by 2 bases and J by 0 bases, leaving 11 bases between them. For the CDR3, the DNA is TGTGCCAGCAGTTACGGACGGCCAAGCTCTGGAAACACCATATATTTT. Protein product: CASSYGRPSSGNTIYF.

The rearrangement uses TRBV29-1 and TRBJ2-5, with TRBD1 identical over 10 bases. Trimming took 7 bases from V and 5 from J; bases not matched to a gene: 7. Germline V gene lookup returns CDR1 SQVTM and CDR2 ANQGSEA. This CDR3 region has 13 residues. CDR3 residues: CSADRGLGETQYF. Written as DNA, the CDR3 is TGCAGCGCTGACAGGGGGCTAGGGGAGACCCAGTACTTC. The variable domain in full, completed from reference TRBV29-1 and TRBJ2-5, reads SAVISQKPSRDICQRGTSLTIQCQVDSQVTMMFWYRQQPGQSLTLIATANQGSEATYESGFVIDKFPISRPNLTFSTLTVSNMSPEDSSIYLCSADRGLGETQYFGPGTRLLVL.

V and J are TRBV2 and TRBJ1-2; D gene ambiguous. This CDR3 contains 12 residues. The V end was cut by 6 bases, the J end by 3 bases, with 8 bases between. The germline V gene has CDR1 SNHLY and CDR2 FYNNEI. The CDR3 loop reads CASRATDYGYTF. CDR3 DNA sequence: TGTGCCAGCAGGGCTACGGACTATGGCTACACCTTC.

V usage is TRBV7-9 and J usage is TRBJ1-2; TRBD1 matches at 9 bases. Trimming took 5 bases from V and 4 from J; bases not matched to a gene: 5. Germline V CDR1 and CDR2: SEHNR, FQNEAQ (reference sequence). The CDR3 runs to 14 residues. The CDR3 loop is CASSLRDRAYGYTF. Here the CDR3 DNA reads TGTGCCAGCAGCCTCCGGGACAGGGCCTATGGCTACACCTTC.

Only one count was recorded for this clone. This chain uses TRBV5-1 with TRBJ2-1; a possible D gene is TRBD2 (5 bases). Germline V gives CDR1 SGHRS, CDR2 YFSETQ. This CDR3 has 15 residues. V dropped 5 bases and J dropped 2 bases, with 14 bases sitting between them. CDR3 DNA: TGCGCCAGCAGTCCTGGACTTACAACCTACAATGAGCAGTTCTTC. It codes for CASSPGLTTYNEQFF. Complete variable domain (other parts from reference TRBV5-1 and TRBJ2-1): KAGVTQTPRYLIKTRGQQVTLSCSPISGHRSVSWYQQTPGQGLQFLFEYFSETQRNKGNFPGRFSGRQFSNSRSEMNVSTLELGDSALYLCASSPGLTTYNEQFFGPGTRLTVL.

This clone was counted only a few times. The chain has TRBV18 and TRBJ1-3, with D tentatively TRBD1 (5 bases). The CDR3 contains 14 residues. The V end was cut by 3 bases, the J end by 4 bases, with 10 bases between. Germline loops: CDR1 KGHSH, CDR2 LQKENI. CDR3: CASSPNNRGNTIYF. As DNA, the CDR3 is TGTGCCAGCTCACCTAACAACAGGGGAAACACCATATATTTT.

This clone was recorded only once. The chain couples TRBV29-1 to TRBJ2-7; D perhaps matches TRBD2 (5 bases). CDR1 is SQVTM and CDR2 is ANQGSEA in the germline V gene. V lost 7 bases and J 2 bases, leaving 12 bases between the germline ends. The CDR3 extends over 12 amino acids. In DNA form, the CDR3 reads TGCAGCGGATCCGACGGGACCTACGAGCAGTACTTC. Amino acids: CSGSDGTYEQYF.

This chain joins TRBV12-5 and TRBJ2-2, with 7 bases fitting TRBD1. CDR3 length equals 16 residues. CDR1 is LGHNT and CDR2 is FRNRAP in the germline V gene. Losses at the gene ends were 0 bases for V and 3 bases for J; bases not matched to a gene: 4. CDR3 loop: CASGLVLTGDTGELFF. Here the CDR3 DNA reads TGTGCTAGTGGTTTGGTACTTACAGGGGACACCGGGGAGCTGTTTTTT. Based on the CDR3 plus reference TRBV12-5 and TRBJ2-2, the full variable domain is DARVTQTPRHKVTEMGQEVTMRCQPILGHNTVFWYRQTMMQGLELLAYFRNRAPLDDSGMPKDRFSAEMPDATLATLKIQPSEPRDSAVYFCASGLVLTGDTGELFFGEGSRLTVL.

The gene calls are TRBV14 and TRBJ2-1; D gene unclear. Germline V gene lookup returns CDR1 SGHDN and CDR2 FVKESK. Trimming removed 2 bases from V and 1 base from J, with 9 bases in between. CDR3 length equals 15 residues. The CDR3 DNA is TGTGCCAGCAGCCAACGCTCCCTTTCCTACAATGAGCAGTTCTTC. Translation gives CASSQRSLSYNEQFF.

The gene calls are TRBV5-1 and TRBJ1-3; D unclear. Germline loops: CDR1 SGHRS, CDR2 YFSETQ. V was trimmed by 0 bases and J by 2 bases, leaving 9 bases between them. The CDR3 is 15 amino acids. CDR3 DNA sequence: TGCGCCAGCAGCTTGGAGCTTGGGCCTGGAAACACCATATATTTT. It is translated as CASSLELGPGNTIYF.

This clone was recorded only once. This chain links TRBV4-3 with TRBJ2-5; 13 bases map to TRBD2. This CDR3 has 17 residues. Trimming removed 1 base from V and 7 bases from J; junction bases left unmatched: 9. Germline values: CDR1 LGHNA, CDR2 YSLEER. CDR3 loop: CASSQGLAGGTSGTQYF. The DNA for the CDR3 is TGCGCCAGCAGCCAAGGACTAGCGGGAGGCACCTCGGGGACCCAGTACTTC.

The CDR3 is CAISTRGQGVETQYF. The CDR3 nucleotides read TGTGCCATCAGCACAAGGGGACAGGGGGTAGAGACCCAGTACTTC. V and J are TRBV10-3 and TRBJ2-5, with 11 bases matching TRBD1. Germline CDR1 ENHRY, CDR2 SYGVKD. CDR3 length equals 15 residues. Trimming cost V 6 bases and J 4 bases; bases outside gene matches: 7.